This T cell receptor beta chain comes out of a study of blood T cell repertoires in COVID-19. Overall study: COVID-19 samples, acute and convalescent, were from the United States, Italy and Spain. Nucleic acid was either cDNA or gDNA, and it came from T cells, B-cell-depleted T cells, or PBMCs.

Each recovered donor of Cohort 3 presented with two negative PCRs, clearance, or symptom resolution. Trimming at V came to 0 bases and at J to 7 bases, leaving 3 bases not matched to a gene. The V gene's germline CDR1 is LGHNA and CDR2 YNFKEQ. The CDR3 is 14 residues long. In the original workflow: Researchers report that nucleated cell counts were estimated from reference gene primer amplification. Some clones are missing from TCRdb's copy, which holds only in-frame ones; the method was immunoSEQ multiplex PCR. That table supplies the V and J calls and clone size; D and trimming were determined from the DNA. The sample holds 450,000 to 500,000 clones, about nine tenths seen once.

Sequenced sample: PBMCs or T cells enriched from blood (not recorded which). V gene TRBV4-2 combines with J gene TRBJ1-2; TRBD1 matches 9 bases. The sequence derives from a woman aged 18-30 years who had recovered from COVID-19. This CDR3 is CASSQDRTGVGYTF. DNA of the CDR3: TGTGCCAGCAGCCAAGACAGGACAGGGGTTGGCTACACCTTC.